These T cell receptor beta chains were read from a single sample in a study of T-cell memory formation after mild COVID-19. From the 5' RACE reads, TCRdb called clonotypes with MiXCR, one entry per CDR3 protein. Of under 200,000 distinct CDR3 sequences in the sample, roughly 30% were seen once. The specimen sequenced was PBMCs or a T cell subset sorted from them (not recorded which). The source of these receptors is an adult woman who had mild COVID-19 (a few samples of this study predate the infection). Cell type and time point are not known. CDR3s include the opening cysteine and the closing phenylalanine or tryptophan. A D gene is named only where the DNA matches it firmly. A clone size is listed for some rows: how often the clone was seen (once, few, many), or a class if it is expanded.

-	TRBV29-1	10	TRBJ2-3	-	CSTRRDTQYF	TGCAGCACACGCCGGGATACGCAGTATTTT
-	TRBV3-1	14	TRBJ1-5	few	CASSQGEFVWPQHF	TGTGCCAGCAGCCAAGGGGAGTTCGTCTGGCCCCAGCATTTT
-	TRBV27	14	TRBJ2-1	-	CASSKTPSGDEQFF	TGTGCCAGCAGTAAAACCCCTAGTGGGGATGAGCAGTTCTTC
TRBD2	TRBV7-2	17	TRBJ2-1	few	CASSLTAGGHNYNEQFF	TGTGCCAGCAGCTTAACGGCGGGGGGACACAACTACAATGAGCAGTTCTTC
-	TRBV4-3	14	TRBJ2-7	-	CASSQEPNSYEQYF	TGCGCCAGCAGCCAAGAGCCCAACTCCTACGAGCAGTACTTC
-	TRBV20-1	13	TRBJ2-7	once	CSASSGQGYEQYF	TGCAGTGCTAGCTCTGGGCAGGGCTACGAGCAGTACTTC
-	TRBV9	15	TRBJ2-6	-	CASSVLAAGANVLTF	TGTGCCAGCAGCGTCCTAGCTGCTGGGGCCAACGTCCTGACTTTC
TRBD2	TRBV5-6	13	TRBJ2-1	-	CASSLLAGVEQFF	TGTGCCAGCAGCTTACTAGCGGGGGTTGAGCAGTTCTTC
-	TRBV6-6	12	TRBJ2-2	-	CASTPPGEGLFF	TGTGCCAGCACGCCCCCAGGGGAAGGGCTGTTTTTT
-	TRBV14	15	TRBJ2-5	-	CASSLWQSGEETQYF	TGTGCCAGCAGCCTCTGGCAAAGCGGTGAAGAGACCCAGTACTTC
-	TRBV5-1	13	TRBJ2-7	-	CASSTLRDTSLYF	TGCGCCAGCAGCACACTCCGGGACACTTCCCTATACTTC
-	TRBV2	12	TRBJ1-5	few	CASKGSGQPQHF	TGTGCCAGCAAGGGTAGCGGTCAGCCCCAGCATTTT
TRBD2	TRBV5-1	15	TRBJ2-3	-	CASSPGLAFTDTQYF	TGCGCCAGCAGCCCGGGACTAGCTTTCACAGATACGCAGTATTTT
-	TRBV30	11	TRBJ1-1	-	CAWSRVREAFF	TGTGCCTGGAGCAGGGTTAGAGAAGCTTTCTTT
-	TRBV29-1	13	TRBJ1-1	-	CSVERGVNTEAFF	TGCAGCGTTGAAAGAGGGGTGAACACTGAAGCTTTCTTT
-	TRBV5-1	14	TRBJ2-5	-	CASSLGGPQETQYF	TGCGCCAGCAGCTTGGGGGGGCCGCAAGAGACCCAGTACTTC
TRBD1	TRBV6-5	15	TRBJ2-2	few	CASSWGQGNTGELFF	TGTGCCAGCAGTTGGGGACAGGGTAACACCGGGGAGCTGTTTTTT
-	TRBV9	12	TRBJ2-1	few	CASSVTPNEQFF	TGTGCCAGCAGCGTAACCCCCAATGAGCAGTTCTTC
TRBD1	TRBV9	15	TRBJ2-1	few	CASSVGQSSYNEQFF	TGTGCCAGCAGCGTGGGACAGAGCTCCTACAATGAGCAGTTCTTC
TRBD1	TRBV19	15	TRBJ1-5	-	CASRRQGWSNQPQHF	TGTGCCAGTAGAAGACAGGGGTGGAGCAATCAGCCCCAGCATTTT
-	TRBV7-2	13	TRBJ2-5	-	CASSLEIQETQYF	TGTGCCAGCAGCTTAGAAATACAAGAGACCCAGTACTTC
-	TRBV5-6	16	TRBJ1-5	-	CASSVGPVSLNQPQHF	TGTGCCAGCAGCGTTGGTCCCGTCAGTCTAAATCAGCCCCAGCATTTT
TRBD1	TRBV20-1	16	TRBJ1-2	-	CSAHYGSGGLIYGYTF	TGCAGTGCTCACTATGGGTCAGGGGGTCTTATCTATGGCTACACCTTC
-	TRBV5-1	15	TRBJ2-6	-	CASSSRPSGANVLTF	TGCGCCAGCAGCTCGAGGCCCTCTGGGGCCAACGTCCTGACTTTC
-	TRBV5-6	14	TRBJ2-3	once	CASSLRVRTDTQYF	TGTGCCAGCAGCCTCAGGGTAAGGACAGATACGCAGTATTTT
TRBD2	TRBV7-6	16	TRBJ2-3	-	CASSSLAGHSPDTQYF	TGTGCCAGCAGCTCCCTAGCGGGTCACTCCCCAGATACGCAGTATTTT
-	TRBV6-4	15	TRBJ2-3	few	CARDSNVNSTDTQYF	TGTGCCAGGGATTCAAACGTTAATAGCACAGATACGCAGTATTTT
TRBD2	TRBV7-8	17	TRBJ2-7	few	CASSPGLAGELWGEQYF	TGTGCCAGCAGCCCGGGACTAGCGGGAGAGTTATGGGGCGAGCAGTACTTC
-	TRBV30	11	TRBJ2-1	-	CAWSAPLRQFF	TGTGCCTGGAGTGCCCCTTTACGGCAGTTCTTC
-	TRBV20-1	11	TRBJ2-1	-	CSAVRGNEQFF	TGCAGTGCTGTTCGTGGCAATGAGCAGTTCTTC
TRBD2	TRBV5-1	13	TRBJ2-1	-	CASSLAFGTRCFF	TGCGCCAGCAGCTTGGCATTTGGGACTAGATGCTTCTTC
-	TRBV9	15	TRBJ2-3	few	CASSVSGTSTDTQYF	TGTGCCAGCAGCGTAAGCGGTACTAGCACAGATACGCAGTATTTT
TRBD1	TRBV20-1	14	TRBJ1-2	few	CSARDQTGGTVYTF	TGCAGTGCTAGAGACCAAACAGGGGGCACCGTCTACACCTTC
TRBD1	TRBV5-1	14	TRBJ2-7	-	CASSPEQGNHEQYF	TGCGCCAGCAGTCCTGAACAGGGGAACCACGAGCAGTACTTC
TRBD1	TRBV5-6	17	TRBJ2-2	once	CASSNRDSMMLAGELFF	TGTGCCAGCAGCAATAGGGACAGTATGATGCTAGCCGGGGAGCTGTTTTTT
TRBD2	TRBV6-2/TRBV6-3	13	TRBJ2-1	few	CASRLAGEGEQFF	TGTGCCAGCAGACTAGCGGGAGAGGGTGAGCAGTTCTTC
TRBD1	TRBV29-1	12	TRBJ2-1	few	CSVDRINPPAVF	TGCAGCGTGGACAGGATAAACCCTCCTGCGGTCTTC
-	TRBV9	14	TRBJ2-5	-	CASSRMGDQETQYF	TGTGCCAGCAGCAGAATGGGGGACCAAGAGACCCAGTACTTC
-	TRBV11-3	16	TRBJ2-1	few	CASSAAGTLSYNEQFF	TGTGCCAGCAGCGCCGCCGGGACTTTGTCCTACAATGAGCAGTTCTTC
-	TRBV24-1	13	TRBJ2-2	few	CATSDENTGELFF	TGTGCCACCAGTGATGAGAACACCGGGGAGCTGTTTTTT
TRBD1	TRBV6-2/TRBV6-3	15	TRBJ2-5	-	CASSAGQGDSETQYF	TGTGCCAGCAGTGCGGGACAGGGAGATTCAGAGACCCAGTACTTC
-	TRBV12-3/TRBV12-4	11	TRBJ2-7	-	CASSFNYEQYF	TGTGCCAGCAGTTTCAACTACGAGCAGTACTTC
-	TRBV7-6	12	TRBJ2-7	few	CASSSPPYEQYF	TGTGCCAGCAGCTCCCCACCCTACGAGCAGTACTTC
-	TRBV5-1	13	TRBJ2-5	-	CASSLASQETQYF	TGCGCCAGCAGCCTAGCCTCCCAAGAGACCCAGTACTTC
-	TRBV5-1	15	TRBJ2-7	-	CASSLYGGSSYEQYF	TGCGCCAGCAGCTTGTACGGGGGCTCATCCTACGAGCAGTACTTC
-	TRBV7-2	13	TRBJ2-5	-	CASSLGGLETQYF	TGTGCCAGCAGCTTGGGGGGGCTGGAGACCCAGTACTTC
TRBD1	TRBV3-1	18	TRBJ2-7	few	CASSQGMGDRPPWGEQYF	TGTGCCAGCAGCCAAGGTATGGGGGACAGGCCACCGTGGGGCGAGCAGTACTTC
TRBD1	TRBV12-3/TRBV12-4	14	TRBJ1-2	-	CASSSGGAAAGYTF	TGTGCCAGCAGTTCAGGGGGCGCGGCCGCAGGCTACACCTTC
-	TRBV5-5	15	TRBJ2-7	-	CASSRDIRDSYEQYF	TGTGCCAGCAGCCGCGATATCAGGGACTCCTACGAGCAGTACTTC
-	TRBV11-2	15	TRBJ2-5	-	CASSLRGQIQETQYF	TGTGCCAGCAGCTTAAGAGGACAGATACAAGAGACCCAGTACTTC
TRBD1	TRBV7-7	14	TRBJ2-2	-	CASSLDRGTGELFF	TGTGCCAGCAGCTTAGACAGGGGGACCGGGGAGCTGTTTTTT
-	TRBV5-6	14	TRBJ2-7	few	CASSLTHSWDEQYF	TGTGCCAGCAGCTTGACACATTCCTGGGACGAGCAGTACTTC
-	TRBV24-1	14	TRBJ1-1	many	CATSEGSRNTEAFF	TGTGCCACCAGTGAAGGCTCTCGGAACACTGAAGCTTTCTTT